This note documents a single T cell receptor (beta chain) sequence. The TCR beta CDR3 regions underwent amplification from RNA transcripts. The workflow started with a first-round RT-PCR run with HTBI primers and then moved on to a second-round multiplex PCR. TCRdb itself ran the multiplex PCR reads through MiXCR, one entry per CDR3 protein. The sample has 450,000 to 600,000 distinct CDR3 sequences; just under 40% are singletons. This record belongs to a study of Graves' ophthalmopathy and Graves' hyperthyroidism. Germline loops: CDR1 SGHTA, CDR2 FQGNSA. The trim removed 3 bases at V and 8 bases at J, leaving 8 bases unmatched. This CDR3 is built from 15 residues.

The clonotype was recovered from an adult man with Graves' hyperthyroidism. Sequencing was done on a sample of peripheral blood or thyroid tissue (not recorded which). The chain has TRBV7-2 and TRBJ1-2, with TRBD1 matching over 11 bases. The CDR3 nucleotides read TGTGCCAGCAGCTTGGGGGACAGGGGGGCTAACGGCTACACCTTC. This translates into CASSLGDRGANGYTF.